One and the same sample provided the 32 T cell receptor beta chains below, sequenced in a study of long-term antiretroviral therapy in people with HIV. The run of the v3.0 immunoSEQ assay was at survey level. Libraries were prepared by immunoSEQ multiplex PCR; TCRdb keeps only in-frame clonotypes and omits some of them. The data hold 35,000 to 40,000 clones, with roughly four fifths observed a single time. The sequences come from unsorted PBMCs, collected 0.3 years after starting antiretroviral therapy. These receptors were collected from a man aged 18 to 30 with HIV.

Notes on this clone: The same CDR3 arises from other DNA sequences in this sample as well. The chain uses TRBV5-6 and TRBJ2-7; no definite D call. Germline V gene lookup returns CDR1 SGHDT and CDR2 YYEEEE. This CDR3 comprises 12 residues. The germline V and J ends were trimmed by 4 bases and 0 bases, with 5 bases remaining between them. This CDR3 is CASSLPSYEQYF. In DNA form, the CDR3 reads TGTGCCAGCAGCCTTCCCTCCTACGAGCAGTACTTC.

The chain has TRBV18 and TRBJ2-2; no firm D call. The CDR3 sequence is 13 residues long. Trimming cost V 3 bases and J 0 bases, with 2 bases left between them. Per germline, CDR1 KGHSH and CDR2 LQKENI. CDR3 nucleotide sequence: TGTGCCAGCTCACCCCCGAACACCGGGGAGCTGTTTTTT. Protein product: CASSPPNTGELFF.

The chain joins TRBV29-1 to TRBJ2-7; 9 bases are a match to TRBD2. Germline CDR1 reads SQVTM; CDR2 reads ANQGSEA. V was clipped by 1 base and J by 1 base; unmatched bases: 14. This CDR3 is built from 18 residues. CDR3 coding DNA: TGCAGCGTTGAAGTTGGGTCTAGCGGGAAGTTGGGATCCTACGAGCAGTACTTC. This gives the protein CSVEVGSSGKLGSYEQYF.

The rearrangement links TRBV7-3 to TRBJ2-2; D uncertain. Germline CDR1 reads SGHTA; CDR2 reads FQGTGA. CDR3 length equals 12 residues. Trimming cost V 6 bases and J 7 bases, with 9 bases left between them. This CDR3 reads CASRGRSGELFF. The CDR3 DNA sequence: TGTGCCAGCAGGGGCCGCAGCGGGGAGCTGTTTTTT.

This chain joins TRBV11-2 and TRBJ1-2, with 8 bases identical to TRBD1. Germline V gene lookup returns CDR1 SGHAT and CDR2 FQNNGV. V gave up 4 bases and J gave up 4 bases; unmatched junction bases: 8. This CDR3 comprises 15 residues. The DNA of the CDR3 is TGTGCCAGCAGCTCCGACAGGGGCGGCGTCTATGGCTACACCTTC. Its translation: CASSSDRGGVYGYTF.

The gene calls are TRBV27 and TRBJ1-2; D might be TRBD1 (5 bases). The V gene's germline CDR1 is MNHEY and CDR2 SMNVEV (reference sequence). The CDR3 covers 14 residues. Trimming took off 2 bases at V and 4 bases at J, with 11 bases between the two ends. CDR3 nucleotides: TGTGCCAGCAGTTTAAGCGGGGGGACCTATGGCTACACCTTC. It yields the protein CASSLSGGTYGYTF.

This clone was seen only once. The CDR3 DNA reads TGTGCCAGCAGTGCGGCGACCGGGACCCCGGGGGAGACCCAGTACTTC. This sequence encodes CASSAATGTPGETQYF. V is TRBV6-1 and J is TRBJ2-5; D possibly uses TRBD1 or TRBD2 (5 bases each). This CDR3 spans 16 amino acids. The germline CDR1 and CDR2 sequences are MNHNS and SASEGT. Trimming took 4 bases from V and 5 from J, leaving 20 bases between them.

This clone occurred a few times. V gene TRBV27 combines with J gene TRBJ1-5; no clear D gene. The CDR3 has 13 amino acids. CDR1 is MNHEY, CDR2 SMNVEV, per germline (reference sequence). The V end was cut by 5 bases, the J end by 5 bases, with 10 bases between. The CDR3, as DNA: TGTGCCAGCAGTCTCGGCCACTATCAGCCCCAGCATTTT. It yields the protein CASSLGHYQPQHF.

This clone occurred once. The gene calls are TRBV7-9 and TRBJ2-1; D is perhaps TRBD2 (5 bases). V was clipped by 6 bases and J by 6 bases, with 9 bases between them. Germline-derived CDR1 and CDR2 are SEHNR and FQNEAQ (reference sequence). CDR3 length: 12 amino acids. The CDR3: CASSRGGNEQFF. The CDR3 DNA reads TGTGCCAGCAGTCGAGGAGGCAATGAGCAGTTCTTC.

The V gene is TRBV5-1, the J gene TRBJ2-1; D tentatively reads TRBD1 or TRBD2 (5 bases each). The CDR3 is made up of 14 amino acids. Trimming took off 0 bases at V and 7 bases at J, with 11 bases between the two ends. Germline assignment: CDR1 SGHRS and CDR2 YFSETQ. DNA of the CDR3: TGCGCCAGCAGCTTGGGGGACCGACTGAATGAGCAGTTCTTC. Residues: CASSLGDRLNEQFF.

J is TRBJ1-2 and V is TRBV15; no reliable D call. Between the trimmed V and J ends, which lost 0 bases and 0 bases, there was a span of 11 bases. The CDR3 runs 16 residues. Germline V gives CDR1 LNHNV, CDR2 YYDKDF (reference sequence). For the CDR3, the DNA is TGTGCCACCAGCAGAGATATTACAGTCGCTAACTATGGCTACACCTTC. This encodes CATSRDITVANYGYTF.

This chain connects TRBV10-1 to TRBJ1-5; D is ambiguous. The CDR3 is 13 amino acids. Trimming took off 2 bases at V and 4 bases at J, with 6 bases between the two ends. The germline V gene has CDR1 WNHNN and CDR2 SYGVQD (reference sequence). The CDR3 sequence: CASSERVNQPQHF. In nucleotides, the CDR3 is TGCGCCAGCAGTGAGAGGGTGAATCAGCCCCAGCATTTT.

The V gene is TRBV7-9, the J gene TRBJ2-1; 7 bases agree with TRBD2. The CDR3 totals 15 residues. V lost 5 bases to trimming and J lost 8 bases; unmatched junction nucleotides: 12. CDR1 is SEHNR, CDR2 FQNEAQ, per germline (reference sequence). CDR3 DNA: TGTGCCAGCAGCCTGGTTGGGGGAGGGCTCGATGAGCAGTTCTTC. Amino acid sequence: CASSLVGGGLDEQFF.

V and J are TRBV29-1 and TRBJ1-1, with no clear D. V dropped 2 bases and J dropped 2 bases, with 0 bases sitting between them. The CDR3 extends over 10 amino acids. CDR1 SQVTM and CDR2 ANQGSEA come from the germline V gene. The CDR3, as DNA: TGCAGCGTTGAAAACACTGAAGCTTTCTTT. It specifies CSVENTEAFF.

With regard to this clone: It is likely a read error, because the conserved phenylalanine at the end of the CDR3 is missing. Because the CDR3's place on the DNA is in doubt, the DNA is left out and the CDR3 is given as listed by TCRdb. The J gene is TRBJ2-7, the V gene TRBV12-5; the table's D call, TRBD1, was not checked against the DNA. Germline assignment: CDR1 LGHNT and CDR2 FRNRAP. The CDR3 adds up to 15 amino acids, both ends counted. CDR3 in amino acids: CASGLATDRAGRLNS.

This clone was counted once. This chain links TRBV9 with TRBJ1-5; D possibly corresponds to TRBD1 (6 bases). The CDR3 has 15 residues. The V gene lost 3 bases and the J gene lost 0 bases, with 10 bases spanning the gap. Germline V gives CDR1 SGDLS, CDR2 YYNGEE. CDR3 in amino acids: CASSAGANSNQPQHF. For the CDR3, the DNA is TGTGCCAGCAGCGCGGGGGCCAATAGCAATCAGCCCCAGCATTTT.

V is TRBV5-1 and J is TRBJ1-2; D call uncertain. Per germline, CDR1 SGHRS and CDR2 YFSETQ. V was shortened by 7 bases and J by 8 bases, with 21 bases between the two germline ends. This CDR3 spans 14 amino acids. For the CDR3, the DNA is TGCGCCAGCTCCGAAATGGGGTTGGAGTACGGCTACACCTTC. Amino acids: CASSEMGLEYGYTF.

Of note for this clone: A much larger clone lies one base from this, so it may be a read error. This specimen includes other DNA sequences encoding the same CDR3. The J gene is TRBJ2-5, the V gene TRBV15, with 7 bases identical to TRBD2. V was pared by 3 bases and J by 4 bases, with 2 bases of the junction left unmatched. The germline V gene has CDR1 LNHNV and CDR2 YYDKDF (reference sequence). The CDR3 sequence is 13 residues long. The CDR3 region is CATSRIAGETQYF. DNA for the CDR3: TGTGCCACCAGCAGGATAGCGGGAGAGACCCAGTACTTC. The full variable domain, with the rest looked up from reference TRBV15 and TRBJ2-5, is DAMVIQNPRYQVTQFGKPVTLSCSQTLNHNVMYWYQQKSSQAPKLLFHYYDKDFNNEADTPDNFQSRRPNTSFCFLDIRSPGLGDTAMYLCATSRIAGETQYFGPGTRLLVL.

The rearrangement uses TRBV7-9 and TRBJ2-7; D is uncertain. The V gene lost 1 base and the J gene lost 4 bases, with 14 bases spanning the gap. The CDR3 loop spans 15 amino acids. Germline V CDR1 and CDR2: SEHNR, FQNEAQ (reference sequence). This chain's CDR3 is CASSLVDGRAYEQYF. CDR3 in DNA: TGTGCCAGCAGCTTAGTAGACGGAAGAGCTTACGAGCAGTACTTC.

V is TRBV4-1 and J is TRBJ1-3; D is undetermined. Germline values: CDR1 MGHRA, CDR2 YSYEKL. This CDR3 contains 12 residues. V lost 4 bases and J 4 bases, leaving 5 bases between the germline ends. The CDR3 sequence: CASSPEGNTIYF. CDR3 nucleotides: TGCGCCAGCAGCCCCGAGGGAAACACCATATATTTT.

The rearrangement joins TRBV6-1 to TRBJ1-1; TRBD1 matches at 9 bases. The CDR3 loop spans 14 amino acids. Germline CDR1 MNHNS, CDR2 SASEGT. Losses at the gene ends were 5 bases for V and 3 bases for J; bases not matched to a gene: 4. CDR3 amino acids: CASSQDRGDTEAFF. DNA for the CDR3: TGTGCCAGCAGTCAGGACAGGGGAGACACTGAAGCTTTCTTT.

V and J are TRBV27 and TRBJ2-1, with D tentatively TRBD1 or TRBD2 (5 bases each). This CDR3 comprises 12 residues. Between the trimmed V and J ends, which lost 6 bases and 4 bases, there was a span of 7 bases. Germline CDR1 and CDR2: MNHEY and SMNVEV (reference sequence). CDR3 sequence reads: CASRGVYNEQFF. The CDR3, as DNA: TGTGCCAGCAGGGGGGTTTACAATGAGCAGTTCTTC.

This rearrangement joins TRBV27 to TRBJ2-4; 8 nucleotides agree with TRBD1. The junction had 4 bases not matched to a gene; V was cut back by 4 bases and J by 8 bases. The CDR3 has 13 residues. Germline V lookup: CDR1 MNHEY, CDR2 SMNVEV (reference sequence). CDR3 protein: CASSSQTGDIQYF. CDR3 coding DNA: TGTGCCAGCAGTTCCCAGACAGGGGACATTCAGTACTTC.

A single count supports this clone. The CDR3 region has the DNA TGTGCCTGGAGTAGGGCAGGGGAGGTCTCCGGGGAGCTGTTTTTT. Translated: CAWSRAGEVSGELFF. The J gene is TRBJ2-2, the V gene TRBV30; the D gene could be TRBD1 or TRBD2 (6 bases each). The ends were cut back, 2 bases at V and 6 bases at J, with 16 bases in the middle. Germline loops: CDR1 GTSNPN, CDR2 SVGIG (reference sequence). The CDR3 runs 15 residues.

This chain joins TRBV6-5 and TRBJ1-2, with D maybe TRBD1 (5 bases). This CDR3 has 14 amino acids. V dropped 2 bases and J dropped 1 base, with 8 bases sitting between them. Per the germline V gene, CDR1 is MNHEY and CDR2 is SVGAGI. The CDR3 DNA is TGTGCCAGCAGTTACAGAGGGGATAACTATGGCTACACCTTC. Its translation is CASSYRGDNYGYTF.

Here the CDR3 reads CASLLDQTGSSYEQYF. In DNA form, the CDR3 reads TGTGCCAGCTTGCTTGACCAGACGGGTTCATCCTACGAGCAGTACTTC. This sequence joins TRBV7-9 and TRBJ2-7; D call uncertain. Germline V lookup: CDR1 SEHNR, CDR2 FQNEAQ (reference sequence). The V end was cut by 8 bases, the J end by 1 base, with 21 bases between. This CDR3 region has 16 residues. The entire variable domain, with the rest obtained from reference TRBV7-9 and TRBJ2-7, is as follows: DTGVSQNPRHKITKRGQNVTFRCDPISEHNRLYWYRQTLGQGPEFLTYFQNEAQLEKSRLLSDRFSAERPKGSFSTLEIQRTEQGDSAMYLCASLLDQTGSSYEQYFGPGTRLTVT.

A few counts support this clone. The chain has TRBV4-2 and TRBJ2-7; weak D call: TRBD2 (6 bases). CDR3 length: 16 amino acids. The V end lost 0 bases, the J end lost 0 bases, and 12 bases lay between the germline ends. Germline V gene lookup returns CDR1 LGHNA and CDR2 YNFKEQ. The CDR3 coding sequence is TGTGCCAGCAGCCAAGATCGTGGGGGGTCCTCCTACGAGCAGTACTTC. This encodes CASSQDRGGSSYEQYF.

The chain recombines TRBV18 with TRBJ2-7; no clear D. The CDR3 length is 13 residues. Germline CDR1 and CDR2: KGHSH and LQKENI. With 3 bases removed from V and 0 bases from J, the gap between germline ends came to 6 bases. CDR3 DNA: TGTGCCAGCTCACCGGGCATCTCCTACGAGCAGTACTTC. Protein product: CASSPGISYEQYF.

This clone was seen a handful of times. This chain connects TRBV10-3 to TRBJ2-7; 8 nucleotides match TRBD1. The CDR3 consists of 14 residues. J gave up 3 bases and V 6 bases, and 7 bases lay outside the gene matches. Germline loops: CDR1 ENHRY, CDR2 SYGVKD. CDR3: CAIRGQDSYYEQYF. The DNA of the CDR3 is TGTGCCATCAGGGGACAGGACAGCTACTACGAGCAGTACTTC.

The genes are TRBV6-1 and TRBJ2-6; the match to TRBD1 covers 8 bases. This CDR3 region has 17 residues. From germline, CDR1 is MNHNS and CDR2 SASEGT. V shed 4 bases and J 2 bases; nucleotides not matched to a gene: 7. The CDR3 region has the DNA TGTGCCAGCAGTGGAGGACAGGGTAGGGCTGGGGCCAACGTCCTGACTTTC. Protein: CASSGGQGRAGANVLTF.

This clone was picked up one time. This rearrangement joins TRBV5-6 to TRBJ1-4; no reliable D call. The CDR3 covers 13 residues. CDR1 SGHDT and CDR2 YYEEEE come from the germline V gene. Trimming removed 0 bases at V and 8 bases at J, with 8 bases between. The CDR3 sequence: CASSLAGFEKLFF. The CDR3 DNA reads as TGTGCCAGCAGCTTGGCGGGTTTCGAAAAACTGTTTTTT.

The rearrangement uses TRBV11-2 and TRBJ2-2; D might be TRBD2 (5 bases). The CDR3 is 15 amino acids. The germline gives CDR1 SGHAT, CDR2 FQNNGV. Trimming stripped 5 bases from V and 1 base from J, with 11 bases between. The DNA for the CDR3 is TGTGCCAGCAGCCGGCTCCGGGGGAACACCGGGGAGCTGTTTTTT. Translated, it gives CASSRLRGNTGELFF.